Listed here is a single T cell receptor beta chain. Its specificity is unknown. The sample originates from a study of post-analysis software for immune sequencing data. Study findings and constraints: Elevated frequency relative to controls characterized about 5 TRBV segments in patients, TRBV5-6, TRBV5-1 and TRBV20-1 among them. Strong co-clustering by F measure was seen for same-batch samples.

The CDR3 runs to 14 residues. Germline CDR1 MNHEY, CDR2 SVGEGT. Trimming removed 7 bases from V and 5 bases from J, with 15 bases in between. Unique molecular identifiers were present in the TCR beta cDNA libraries. A population of roughly 0.85 to 11 million T cells gave rise to about half a million cDNA molecules. TCRdb processed the PCR reads anew with MiXCR; each CDR3 protein has one entry. The sample consists of hundreds of thousands of distinct CDR3 sequences, roughly 27% of them appearing once. The V gene is TRBV6-2 or TRBV6-3, the J gene TRBJ2-1; D is undetermined. The clonotype comes from a girl between 10 and 17 years old with multiple sclerosis. Sequences were obtained from blood. In DNA, the CDR3 is TGTGCCAGCATCCCCGGGCCCAATAACAATGAGCAGTTCTTC. It is translated as CASIPGPNNNEQFF.